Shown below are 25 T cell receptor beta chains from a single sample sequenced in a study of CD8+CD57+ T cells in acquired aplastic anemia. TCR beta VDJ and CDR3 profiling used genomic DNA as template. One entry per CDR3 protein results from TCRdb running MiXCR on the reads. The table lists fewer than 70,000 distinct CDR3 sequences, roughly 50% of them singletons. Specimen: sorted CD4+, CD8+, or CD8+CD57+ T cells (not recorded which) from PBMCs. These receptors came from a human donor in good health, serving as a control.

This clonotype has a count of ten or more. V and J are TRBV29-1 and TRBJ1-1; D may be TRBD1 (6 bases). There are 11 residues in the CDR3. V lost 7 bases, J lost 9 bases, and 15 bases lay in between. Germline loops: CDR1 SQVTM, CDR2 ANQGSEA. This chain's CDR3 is CSAQGGGQAFF. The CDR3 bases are TGCAGCGCCCAGGGCGGGGGGCAAGCTTTCTTT.

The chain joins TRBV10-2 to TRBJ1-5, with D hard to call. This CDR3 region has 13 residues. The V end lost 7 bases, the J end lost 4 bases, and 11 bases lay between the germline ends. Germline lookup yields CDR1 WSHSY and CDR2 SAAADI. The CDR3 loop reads CASNHLGNQPQHF. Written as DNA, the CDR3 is TGCGCCAGCAATCATCTAGGGAATCAGCCCCAGCATTTT.

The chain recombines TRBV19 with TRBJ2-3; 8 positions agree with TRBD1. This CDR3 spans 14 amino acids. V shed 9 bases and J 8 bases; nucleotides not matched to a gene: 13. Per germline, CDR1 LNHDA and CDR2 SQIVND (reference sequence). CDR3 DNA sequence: TGTGCCAGCCAAGGACAGGGTGGGGAAGGTACGCAGTATTTT. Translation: CASQGQGGEGTQYF.

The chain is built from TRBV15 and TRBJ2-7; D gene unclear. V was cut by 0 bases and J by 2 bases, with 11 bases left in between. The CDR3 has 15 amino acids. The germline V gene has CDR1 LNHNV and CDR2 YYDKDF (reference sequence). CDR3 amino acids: CATSRDRSQPYEQYF. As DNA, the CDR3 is TGTGCCACCAGCAGAGATCGGAGTCAGCCCTACGAGCAGTACTTC.

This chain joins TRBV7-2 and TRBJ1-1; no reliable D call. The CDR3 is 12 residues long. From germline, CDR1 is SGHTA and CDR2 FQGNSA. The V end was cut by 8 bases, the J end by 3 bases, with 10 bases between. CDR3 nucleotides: TGTGCCAGCTCTGAACGGTACACTGAAGCTTTCTTT. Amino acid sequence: CASSERYTEAFF. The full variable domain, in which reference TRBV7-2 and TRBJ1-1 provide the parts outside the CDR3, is GAGVSQSPSNKVTEKGKDVELRCDPISGHTALYWYRQSLGQGLEFLIYFQGNSAPDKSGLPSDRFSAERTGGSVSTLTIQRTQQEDSAVYLCASSERYTEAFFGQGTRLTVV.

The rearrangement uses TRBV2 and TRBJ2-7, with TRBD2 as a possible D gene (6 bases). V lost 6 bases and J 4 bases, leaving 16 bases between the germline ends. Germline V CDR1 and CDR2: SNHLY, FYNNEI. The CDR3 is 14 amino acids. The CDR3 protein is CASRRDSLLYEQYF. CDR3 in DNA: TGTGCCAGCAGAAGGGACTCCCTTTTGTACGAGCAGTACTTC.

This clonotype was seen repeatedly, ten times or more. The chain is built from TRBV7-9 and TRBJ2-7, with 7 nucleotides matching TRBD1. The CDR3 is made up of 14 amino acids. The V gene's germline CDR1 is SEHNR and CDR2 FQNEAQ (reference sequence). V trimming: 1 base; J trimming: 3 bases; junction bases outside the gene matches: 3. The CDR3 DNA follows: TGTGCCAGCAGCTTAGAAGACAGGGACTACGAGCAGTACTTC. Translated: CASSLEDRDYEQYF. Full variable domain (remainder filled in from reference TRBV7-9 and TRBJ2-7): DTGVSQNPRHKITKRGQNVTFRCDPISEHNRLYWYRQTLGQGPEFLTYFQNEAQLEKSRLLSDRFSAERPKGSFSTLEIQRTEQGDSAMYLCASSLEDRDYEQYFGPGTRLTVT.

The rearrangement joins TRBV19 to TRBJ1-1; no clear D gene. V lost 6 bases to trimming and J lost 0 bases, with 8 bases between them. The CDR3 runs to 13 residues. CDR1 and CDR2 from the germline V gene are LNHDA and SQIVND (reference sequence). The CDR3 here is CASRDGLNTEAFF. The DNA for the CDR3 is TGTGCCAGTAGAGACGGACTGAACACTGAAGCTTTCTTT.

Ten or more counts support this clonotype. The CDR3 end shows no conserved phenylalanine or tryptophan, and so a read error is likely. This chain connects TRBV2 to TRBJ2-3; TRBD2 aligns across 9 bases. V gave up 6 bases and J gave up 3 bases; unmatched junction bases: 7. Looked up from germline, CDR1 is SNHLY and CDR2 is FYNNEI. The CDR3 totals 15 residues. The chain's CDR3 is CASSGFSGRTDTQYL. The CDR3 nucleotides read TGTGCCAGCAGCGGATTTAGCGGGAGAACAGATACGCAGTATTTG.

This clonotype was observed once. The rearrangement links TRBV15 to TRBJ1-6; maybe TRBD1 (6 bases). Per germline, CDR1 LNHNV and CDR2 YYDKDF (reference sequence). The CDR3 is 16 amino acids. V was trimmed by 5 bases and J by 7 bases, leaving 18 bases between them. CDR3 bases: TGTGCCACCAGCCGGGGGTCTCAGGGGTACAATTCACCCCTCCACTTT. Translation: CATSRGSQGYNSPLHF.

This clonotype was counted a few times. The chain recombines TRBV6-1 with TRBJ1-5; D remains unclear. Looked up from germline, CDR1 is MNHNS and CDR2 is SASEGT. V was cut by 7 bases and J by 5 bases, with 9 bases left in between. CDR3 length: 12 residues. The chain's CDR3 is CASKDADQPQHF. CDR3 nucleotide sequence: TGTGCCAGCAAAGACGCTGATCAGCCCCAGCATTTT.

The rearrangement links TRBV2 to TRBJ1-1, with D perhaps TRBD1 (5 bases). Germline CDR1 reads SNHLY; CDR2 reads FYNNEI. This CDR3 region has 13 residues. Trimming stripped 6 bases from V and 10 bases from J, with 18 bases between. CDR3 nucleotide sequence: TGTGCCAGCAGAGGATCGGGGCTCTTAGGAGCTTTCTTT. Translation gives CASRGSGLLGAFF.

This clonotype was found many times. The CDR3 nucleotides are TGTGCCAGCAGCTGGGGGGTGAACACTGAAGCTTTCTTT. It is translated as CASSWGVNTEAFF. V and J are TRBV11-1 and TRBJ1-1; TRBD1 might be the D (5 bases). CDR1 SGHAT and CDR2 FQDESV come from the germline V gene (reference sequence). The CDR3 is made up of 13 amino acids. Trimming left V 4 bases short and J 0 bases short, with 6 bases between.

CDR3 amino acids: CSARQWDRSNEQYF. CDR3 bases: TGCAGTGCTAGACAATGGGATAGGTCGAACGAGCAGTACTTC. J is TRBJ2-7 and V is TRBV20-1; D call uncertain. There are 14 residues in the CDR3. Germline CDR1 DFQATT, CDR2 SNEGSKA (reference sequence). V was shortened by 2 bases and J by 5 bases, with 16 bases between the two germline ends.

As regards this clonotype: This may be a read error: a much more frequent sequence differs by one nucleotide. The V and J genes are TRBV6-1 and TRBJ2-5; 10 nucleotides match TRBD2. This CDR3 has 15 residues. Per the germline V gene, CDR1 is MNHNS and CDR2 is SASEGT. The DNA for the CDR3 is TGTGCCAGCAGGAGAGCGGGGGGGTTACAAGGGACCCAGTACTTC. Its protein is CASRRAGGLQGTQYF.

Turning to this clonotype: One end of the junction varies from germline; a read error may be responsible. The CDR3: CASSRQATQYF. The CDR3 DNA reads as TGTGCCAGCAGCAGACAAGCGACCCAGTACTTC. The chain carries TRBV7-2 and TRBJ2-5; D gene unclear. Germline lookup yields CDR1 SGHTA and CDR2 FQGNSA. The CDR3 has 11 amino acids.

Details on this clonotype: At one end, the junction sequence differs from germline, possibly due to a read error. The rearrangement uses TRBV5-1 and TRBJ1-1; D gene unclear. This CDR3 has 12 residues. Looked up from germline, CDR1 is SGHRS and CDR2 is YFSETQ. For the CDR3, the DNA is TGCGCCAGCAGGTTGGTGAACACTGAAGCTTTCTTT. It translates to CASRLVNTEAFF.

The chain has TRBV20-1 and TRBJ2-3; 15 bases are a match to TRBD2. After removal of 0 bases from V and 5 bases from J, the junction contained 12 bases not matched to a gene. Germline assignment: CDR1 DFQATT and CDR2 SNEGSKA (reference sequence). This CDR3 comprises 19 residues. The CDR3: CSARDGGLAGGPAEDTQYF. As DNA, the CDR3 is TGCAGTGCTAGAGACGGTGGACTAGCGGGGGGGCCCGCCGAAGATACGCAGTATTTT.

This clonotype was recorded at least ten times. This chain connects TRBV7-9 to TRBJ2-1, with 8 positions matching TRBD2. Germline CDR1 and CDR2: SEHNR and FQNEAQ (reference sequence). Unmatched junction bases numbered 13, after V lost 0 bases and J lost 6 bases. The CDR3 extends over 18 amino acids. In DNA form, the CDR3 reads TGTGCCAGCAGCTTAGCCTTGGTCGGTCGGGGGGGTGTCAATGAGCAGTTCTTC. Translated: CASSLALVGRGGVNEQFF.

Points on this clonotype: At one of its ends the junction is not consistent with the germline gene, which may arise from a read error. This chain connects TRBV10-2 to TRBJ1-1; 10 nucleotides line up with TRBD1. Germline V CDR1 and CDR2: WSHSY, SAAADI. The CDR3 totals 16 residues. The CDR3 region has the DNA TGCGCCAGCACACGGGGACAGGGGTCATCGGCCACTGAGGCTTTCTTT. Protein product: CASTRGQGSSATEAFF.

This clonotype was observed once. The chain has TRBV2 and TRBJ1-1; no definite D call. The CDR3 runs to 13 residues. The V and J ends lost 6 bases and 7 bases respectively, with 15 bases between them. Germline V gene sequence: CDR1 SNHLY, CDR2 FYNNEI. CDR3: CASSPDGKSEAFF. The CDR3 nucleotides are TGTGCCAGCAGCCCGGACGGGAAGAGTGAAGCTTTCTTT.

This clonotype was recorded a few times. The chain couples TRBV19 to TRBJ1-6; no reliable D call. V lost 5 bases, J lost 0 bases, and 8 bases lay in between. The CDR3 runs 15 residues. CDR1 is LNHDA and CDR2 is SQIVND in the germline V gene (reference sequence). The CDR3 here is CASSLKSSYNSPLHF. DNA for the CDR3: TGTGCCAGTAGTTTAAAGAGCTCCTATAATTCACCCCTCCACTTT.

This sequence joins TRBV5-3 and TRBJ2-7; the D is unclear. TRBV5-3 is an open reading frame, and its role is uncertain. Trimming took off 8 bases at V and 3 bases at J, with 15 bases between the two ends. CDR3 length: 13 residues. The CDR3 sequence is CASSIRTDYEQYF. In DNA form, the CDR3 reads TGTGCCAGCAGCATCAGGACGGACTACGAGCAGTACTTC.

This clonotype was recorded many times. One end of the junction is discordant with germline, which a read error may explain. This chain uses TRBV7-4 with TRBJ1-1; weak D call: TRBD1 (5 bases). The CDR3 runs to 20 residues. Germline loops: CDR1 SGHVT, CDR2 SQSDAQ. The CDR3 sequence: CASSLATWGWAGKSNTEAFF. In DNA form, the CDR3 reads TGTGCCAGCAGCCTAGCAACTTGGGGATGGGCAGGGAAGTCGAACACTGAAGCTTTCTTT.

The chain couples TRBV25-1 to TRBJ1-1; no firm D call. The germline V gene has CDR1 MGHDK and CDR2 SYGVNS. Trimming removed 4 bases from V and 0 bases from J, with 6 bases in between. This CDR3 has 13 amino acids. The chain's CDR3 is CASSVKMNTEAFF. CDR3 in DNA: TGTGCCAGCAGTGTTAAGATGAACACTGAAGCTTTCTTT.